Listed below are T cell receptor beta chains from one sample, sequenced in a study of stem cell transplantation in POMP-related autoinflammatory disease. Clones were read by immunoSEQ multiplex PCR, and TCRdb kept only the in-frame ones, dropping some. Here the sample spans over 60,000 clones, under 95% being singletons. Sample: CD4+ T cells from PBMCs, taken after stem cell transplantation. The receptors were gathered from a human patient with POMP-related autoinflammation and immune dysregulation (PRAID). Some T cells may be the graft donor's. CDR3s include the opening cysteine and the closing phenylalanine or tryptophan.

>TRBJ2-6|TRBV5-1
CASSSALVGGANVLTF
>TRBJ2-1|TRBV19
CASSILAGGSKNEQFF
>TRBJ2-5|TRBV10-2
CASSDGYEETQYF
>TRBJ2-1|TRBV29-1
CSVDQGADNEQFF
>TRBJ2-3|TRBV12-3/TRBV12-4
CASRLSFTDTQYF
>TRBJ1-2|TRBV5-1
CASSLGLRDGYTF
>TRBJ2-1|TRBV27
CASSLYFVSSYNEQFF
>TRBJ2-5|TRBV7-2
CASSAHWVGRETQYF
>TRBJ2-7|TRBV29-1
CSVAPSGTSGSRRYEQYF
>TRBJ2-5|TRBV5-4
CASSYRTGEWETQYF
>TRBJ2-5|TRBV3-1/TRBV3-2
CASSQGTGGHKETQYF
>TRBJ1-3|TRBV18
CASSPWGPTGSSGNTIYF